One and the same sample provided the 32 T cell receptor beta chains below, sequenced in a study of shared clonotypes between healthy human individuals. Measured with immunoSEQ multiplex PCR; TCRdb has only the in-frame clones, and not every one. The sample carries some 2,000,000 clones, more than 90% recorded once. Sequenced: naive CD4+ T cells sorted from blood. Subset meaning: CD45RA+ positively selected. The receptors were sampled from a man between 18 and 29 years old in good health.

V usage is TRBV7-9 and J usage is TRBJ2-3; D remains unclear. CDR1 SEHNR and CDR2 FQNEAQ come from the germline V gene (reference sequence). This CDR3 spans 16 amino acids. The ends were cut back, 4 bases at V and 0 bases at J, with 14 bases in the middle. CDR3 bases: TGTGCCAGCAGCTCCCAGAGTTGGGGTAGCACAGATACGCAGTATTTT. Amino acids: CASSSQSWGSTDTQYF.

The CDR3 here is CASSLGRREGHSGEQFF. CDR3 nucleotide sequence: TGTGCCAGCAGCTTAGGTCGGCGGGAGGGCCATTCAGGGGAGCAGTTCTTC. This chain joins TRBV11-2 and TRBJ2-1, with 9 positions matching TRBD2. V shed 1 base, J shed 10 bases, and the junction held 14 bases outside the gene matches. This CDR3 has 17 amino acids. Per germline, CDR1 SGHAT and CDR2 FQNNGV.

V usage is TRBV25-1 and J usage is TRBJ1-1; D call uncertain. Germline loops: CDR1 MGHDK, CDR2 SYGVNS. The CDR3 has 12 residues. The V gene lost 6 bases and the J gene lost 0 bases, with 5 bases spanning the gap. The CDR3 protein is CASRRVNTEAFF. The CDR3 nucleotides are TGTGCCAGCAGAAGGGTGAACACTGAAGCTTTCTTT.

Comments on this clone: This specimen includes other DNA sequences encoding the same CDR3. The V call is TRBV29-1, the J call TRBJ1-5; 7 bases are a match to TRBD1. The length of the CDR3 is 13 residues. Germline V gene lookup returns CDR1 SQVTM and CDR2 ANQGSEA. Trimming at V came to 4 bases and at J to 1 base, leaving 1 base not matched to a gene. The CDR3 DNA sequence: TGCAGCGTTGCGACAGGGAGCAATCAGCCCCAGCATTTT. Its protein product is CSVATGSNQPQHF.

In its sample, this clone was seen a few times. V is TRBV28 and J is TRBJ1-2; D unclear. The CDR3 length is 12 residues. The V gene lost 5 bases and the J gene lost 3 bases, with 7 bases spanning the gap. Germline V gene data show CDR1 as MDHEN and CDR2 as SYDVKM. The CDR3 DNA reads TGTGCCAGCAGTCCTAACTACTATGGCTACACCTTC. Its translation is CASSPNYYGYTF.

CDR3 sequence reads: CASRHFRDRDYEQYF. In DNA, the CDR3 is TGTGCCAGCAGACACTTCCGGGACAGGGACTACGAGCAGTACTTC. The chain recombines TRBV27 with TRBJ2-7; 9 bases line up with TRBD1. Trimming took 6 bases from V and 3 from J; bases not matched to a gene: 9. The germline V gene encodes CDR1 MNHEY and CDR2 SMNVEV (reference sequence). CDR3 length: 15 amino acids.

This chain uses TRBV29-1 with TRBJ2-7; tentative D call: TRBD2 (6 bases). Germline CDR1 SQVTM, CDR2 ANQGSEA. This CDR3 is 12 amino acids long. Trimming cost V 7 bases and J 3 bases, with 13 bases left between them. CDR3 nucleotide sequence: TGCAGCGGCGGGACTGCCGACTACGAGCAGTACTTC. It translates to CSGGTADYEQYF.

The rearrangement links TRBV14 to TRBJ1-2; unclear D gene. The CDR3 has 13 residues. In germline, CDR1 is SGHDN, CDR2 FVKESK. V shed 4 bases and J shed 3 bases, with 9 bases lying between them. CDR3 bases: TGTGCCAGCAGCCCGGTCGGGTACTATGGCTACACCTTC. Translation gives CASSPVGYYGYTF.

The rearrangement uses TRBV7-2 and TRBJ2-5; no reliable D call. Per germline, CDR1 SGHTA and CDR2 FQGNSA. The CDR3 has 11 amino acids. V was pared by 6 bases and J by 5 bases, with 7 bases between. In nucleotides, the CDR3 is TGTGCCAGCAGGTTGTCGGAGACCCAGTACTTC. Its protein is CASRLSETQYF.

The chain uses TRBV5-5 and TRBJ2-1, with D unresolved. V was clipped by 4 bases and J by 7 bases, with 9 bases between them. The CDR3 sequence is 12 residues long. Germline V gene data show CDR1 as SGHKS and CDR2 as YYEKEE (reference sequence). As DNA, the CDR3 is TGTGCCAGCAGCAGCCTAGTGAATGAGCAGTTCTTC. It is translated as CASSSLVNEQFF.

The count of this clone is one. The J gene is TRBJ1-6, the V gene TRBV15, with TRBD1 matching over 11 bases. The CDR3 covers 14 residues. Germline V CDR1 and CDR2: LNHNV, YYDKDF (reference sequence). With 1 base clipped from V and 13 bases from J, the junction kept 3 bases outside the gene matches. CDR3 coding DNA: TGTGCCACCAGCAGAGGGGACAGGGGGACCCCCCTCCACTTT. This encodes CATSRGDRGTPLHF.

About this clone: The sample has other DNA sequences that encode this CDR3 too. The chain recombines TRBV28 with TRBJ1-5; 7 bases are shared with TRBD1. V trimming: 6 bases; J trimming: 6 bases; junction bases outside the gene matches: 2. CDR1 is MDHEN, CDR2 SYDVKM, per germline. CDR3 length: 12 residues. Here the CDR3 reads CASRAGGQPQHF. As DNA, the CDR3 is TGTGCCAGCAGGGCAGGGGGTCAGCCCCAGCATTTT.

This chain joins TRBV5-1 and TRBJ1-3; D may be TRBD1 (5 bases). V lost 7 bases to trimming and J lost 2 bases, with 16 bases between them. Germline V gene lookup returns CDR1 SGHRS and CDR2 YFSETQ. This CDR3 region has 15 residues. The CDR3 reads CASRDQRAAGNTIYF. CDR3 in DNA: TGCGCCAGCCGGGACCAAAGGGCTGCTGGAAACACCATATATTTT.

The V and J genes are TRBV5-4 and TRBJ2-3; D ambiguous. V lost 4 bases, J lost 0 bases, and 15 bases lay in between. This CDR3 is 16 amino acids long. In germline, CDR1 is SGHNT, CDR2 YYREEE (reference sequence). The CDR3 here is CASSPSGSLSTDTQYF. Written as DNA, the CDR3 is TGTGCCAGCAGCCCTTCGGGCAGCCTAAGCACAGATACGCAGTATTTT.

Remarks on this clone: The same CDR3 also results from other DNA sequences found in this sample. The chain uses TRBV28 and TRBJ2-1, with 7 bases lining up with TRBD1. Germline CDR1 is MDHEN and CDR2 is SYDVKM. J gave up 0 bases and V 6 bases, and 5 bases lay outside the gene matches. The CDR3 covers 15 residues. The CDR3 sequence: CASSYRGSSYNEQFF. The DNA for the CDR3 is TGTGCCAGCAGCTACAGGGGAAGCTCCTACAATGAGCAGTTCTTC.

The chain is built from TRBV11-3 and TRBJ2-1; 10 bases fit TRBD2. The CDR3 extends over 15 amino acids. Germline CDR1 is SGHNT and CDR2 is YENEEA. V shed 3 bases and J 2 bases; nucleotides not matched to a gene: 1. The CDR3 region is CASSLSGGAYNEQFF. The CDR3 DNA reads as TGTGCCAGCAGCTTGAGCGGGGGGGCCTACAATGAGCAGTTCTTC.

The count of this clone is one. V usage is TRBV25-1 and J usage is TRBJ2-7; the D is unclear. Looked up from germline, CDR1 is MGHDK and CDR2 is SYGVNS. CDR3 length equals 13 residues. V was cut by 2 bases and J by 3 bases, with 8 bases left in between. The CDR3 is CASSEPWSYEQYF. The CDR3 nucleotides read TGTGCCAGCAGTGAACCCTGGAGCTACGAGCAGTACTTC.

V is TRBV18 and J is TRBJ2-4; D might be TRBD2 (7 bases). Per the germline V gene, CDR1 is KGHSH and CDR2 is LQKENI. The V gene lost 0 bases and the J gene lost 2 bases, with 14 bases spanning the gap. This CDR3 is built from 17 residues. CDR3 in DNA: TGTGCCAGCTCACCACCGATCGCGGGGGCTTCCAAAAACATTCAGTACTTC. Translating it yields CASSPPIAGASKNIQYF.

The chain joins TRBV18 to TRBJ2-1, with D perhaps matching TRBD2 (5 bases). Germline CDR1 reads KGHSH; CDR2 reads LQKENI. With 3 bases removed from V and 8 bases from J, the gap between germline ends came to 20 bases. This CDR3 comprises 16 residues. CDR3: CASSPLTRLAGDEQFF. In DNA form, the CDR3 reads TGTGCCAGCTCACCTCTAACTAGACTTGCTGGAGATGAGCAGTTCTTC.

The chain couples TRBV6-4 to TRBJ2-1; D possibly uses TRBD1 or TRBD2 (5 bases each). CDR1 is MRHNA, CDR2 SNTAGT, per germline. This CDR3 comprises 14 residues. V lost 3 bases to trimming and J lost 6 bases, with 12 bases between them. The CDR3: CASSEWQGANEQFF. In DNA form, the CDR3 reads TGTGCCAGCAGTGAATGGCAGGGAGCCAATGAGCAGTTCTTC.

J is TRBJ2-5 and V is TRBV6-1; maybe TRBD2 (5 bases). CDR1 is MNHNS, CDR2 SASEGT, per germline. The CDR3 contains 15 residues. The V and J ends lost 1 base and 3 bases respectively, with 12 bases between them. CDR3 in amino acids: CASSEGLRGKETQYF. CDR3 sequence (DNA): TGTGCCAGCAGTGAAGGGCTACGGGGAAAAGAGACCCAGTACTTC.

The genes are TRBV2 and TRBJ1-5, with unresolved D. The CDR3 consists of 13 residues. The V and J ends lost 2 bases and 9 bases respectively, with 11 bases between them. The germline gives CDR1 SNHLY, CDR2 FYNNEI. The CDR3 spells CASSESEGLPQHF. The CDR3 DNA follows: TGTGCCAGCAGTGAATCGGAGGGTCTGCCCCAGCATTTT. The full variable domain, in which reference TRBV2 and TRBJ1-5 provide the parts outside the CDR3, is EPEVTQTPSHQVTQMGQEVILRCVPISNHLYFYWYRQILGQKVEFLVSFYNNEISEKSEIFDDQFSVERPDGSNFTLKIRSTKLEDSAMYFCASSESEGLPQHFGDGTRLSIL.

This rearrangement joins TRBV4-3 to TRBJ1-2; 11 bases are shared with TRBD1. The junction had 9 bases not matched to a gene; V was cut back by 4 bases and J by 8 bases. CDR1 and CDR2 (germline): LGHNA, YSLEER. This CDR3 has 15 amino acids. The CDR3 reads CASSPGGQGEAGYTF. In nucleotides, the CDR3 is TGCGCCAGCAGCCCTGGGGGACAGGGGGAAGCAGGCTACACCTTC.

Comments on this clone: Other DNA sequences in the sample encode the same CDR3. CDR3 loop: CASSPPAGEQYF. Here the CDR3 DNA reads TGTGCCAGCTCACCACCGGCGGGGGAGCAGTACTTC. The chain combines TRBV18 with TRBJ2-7, with a tentative D call TRBD2 (6 bases). This CDR3 is 12 amino acids long. V lost 0 bases, J lost 7 bases, and 7 bases lay in between. Germline values: CDR1 KGHSH, CDR2 LQKENI.

The chain joins TRBV5-1 to TRBJ1-2; D remains unclear. Germline assignment: CDR1 SGHRS and CDR2 YFSETQ. V was clipped by 0 bases and J by 2 bases, with 14 bases between them. The CDR3 has 16 amino acids. The CDR3 region is CASSLGVAVVNYGYTF. Here the CDR3 DNA reads TGCGCCAGCAGCTTGGGAGTCGCGGTAGTGAACTATGGCTACACCTTC.

V usage is TRBV7-3 and J usage is TRBJ1-1, with unresolved D. The CDR3 is 12 residues long. CDR1 is SGHTA, CDR2 FQGTGA, per germline. V lost 4 bases and J lost 2, with 5 bases in between. The CDR3 region has the DNA TGTGCCAGCAGCTGGAGAAACACTGAAGCTTTCTTT. Translated, it gives CASSWRNTEAFF. The whole variable domain, filled in from reference TRBV7-3 and TRBJ1-1, reads GAGVSQTPSNKVTEKGKYVELRCDPISGHTALYWYRQSLGQGPEFLIYFQGTGAADDSGLPNDRFFAVRPEGSVSTLKIQRTERGDSAVYLCASSWRNTEAFFGQGTRLTVV.

The J gene is TRBJ2-7, the V gene TRBV15, with 9 bases that match TRBD1. The germline CDR1 and CDR2 sequences are LNHNV and YYDKDF (reference sequence). V lost 0 bases and J lost 8; bases outside the gene matches: 5. This CDR3 region has 14 residues. In DNA form, the CDR3 reads TGTGCCACCAGCAGAGATAGGGACAGGGCGCAGCAGTACTTC. Translated, it gives CATSRDRDRAQQYF.

The chain joins TRBV10-3 to TRBJ2-5; 11 positions match TRBD1. This CDR3 is 16 amino acids long. V was clipped by 4 bases and J by 5 bases; unmatched bases: 9. From germline, CDR1 is ENHRY and CDR2 SYGVKD. The CDR3 here is CAISVGTGGSIETQYF. The CDR3 DNA reads as TGTGCCATCAGTGTTGGGACAGGGGGATCCATTGAGACCCAGTACTTC.

The rearrangement uses TRBV5-1 and TRBJ1-4; unclear D gene. The CDR3 runs 15 residues. CDR1 SGHRS and CDR2 YFSETQ come from the germline V gene. With 0 bases removed from V and 8 bases from J, the gap between germline ends came to 14 bases. CDR3 amino acids: CASSLAMSDGEKLFF. The CDR3 region has the DNA TGCGCCAGCAGCTTGGCCATGTCGGACGGGGAAAAACTGTTTTTT.

The genes are TRBV5-1 and TRBJ2-7, with TRBD2 identical over 11 bases. Germline trimming cut 0 bases from V and 7 bases from J; bases unmatched to any gene: 6. CDR3 length: 15 residues. Per the germline V gene, CDR1 is SGHRS and CDR2 is YFSETQ. CDR3 bases: TGCGCCAGCAGCTTGGAACTAGCGGGAGTCGGAGAGCAGTACTTC. This gives the protein CASSLELAGVGEQYF.

The chain recombines TRBV4-1 with TRBJ2-7; no clear D gene. This CDR3 has 14 residues. Looked up from germline, CDR1 is MGHRA and CDR2 is YSYEKL. Trimming cost V 2 bases and J 6 bases, with 14 bases left between them. The DNA for the CDR3 is TGCGCCAGCAGCCAATTGCCGGAGATGGGCGAGCAGTACTTC. This encodes CASSQLPEMGEQYF.

The CDR3 loop reads CASSPTSGLNGYTF. The CDR3 bases are TGTGCCAGCTCACCTACGTCAGGGTTGAATGGCTACACCTTC. The genes are TRBV18 and TRBJ1-2, with D possibly being TRBD1 (5 bases). The CDR3 runs 14 residues. Germline values: CDR1 KGHSH, CDR2 LQKENI. Trimming stripped 3 bases from V and 6 bases from J, with 14 bases between.